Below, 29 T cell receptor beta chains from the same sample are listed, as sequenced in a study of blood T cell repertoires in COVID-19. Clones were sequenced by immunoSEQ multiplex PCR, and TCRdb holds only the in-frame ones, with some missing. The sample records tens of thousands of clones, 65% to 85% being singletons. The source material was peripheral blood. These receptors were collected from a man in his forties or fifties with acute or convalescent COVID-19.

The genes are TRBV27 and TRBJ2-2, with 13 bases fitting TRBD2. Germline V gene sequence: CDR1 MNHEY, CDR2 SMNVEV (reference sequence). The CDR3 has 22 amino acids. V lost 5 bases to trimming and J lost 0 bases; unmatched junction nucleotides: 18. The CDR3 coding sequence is TGTGCCAGCAGTCCGCACCGAGGGACTAGCGGGACCTACTCTGCGAACACCGGGGAGCTGTTTTTT. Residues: CASSPHRGTSGTYSANTGELFF.

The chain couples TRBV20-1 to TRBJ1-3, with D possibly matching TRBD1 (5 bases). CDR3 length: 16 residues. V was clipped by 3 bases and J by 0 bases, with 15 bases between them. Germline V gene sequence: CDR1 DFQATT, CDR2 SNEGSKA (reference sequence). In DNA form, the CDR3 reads TGCAGTGCTAGTAACGCAGGGCCTACCTCTGGAAACACCATATATTTT. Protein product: CSASNAGPTSGNTIYF.

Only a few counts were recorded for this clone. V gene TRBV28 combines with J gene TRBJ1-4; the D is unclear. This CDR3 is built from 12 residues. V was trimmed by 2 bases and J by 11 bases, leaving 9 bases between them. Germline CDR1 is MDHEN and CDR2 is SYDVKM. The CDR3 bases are TGTGCCAGCAGTTTACTATCCGAGAAACTGTTTTTT. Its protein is CASSLLSEKLFF. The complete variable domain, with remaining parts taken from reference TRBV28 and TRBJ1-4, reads DVKVTQSSRYLVKRTGEKVFLECVQDMDHENMFWYRQDPGLGLRLIYFSYDVKMKEKGDIPEGYSVSREKKERFSLILESASTNQTSMYLCASSLLSEKLFFGSGTQLSVL.

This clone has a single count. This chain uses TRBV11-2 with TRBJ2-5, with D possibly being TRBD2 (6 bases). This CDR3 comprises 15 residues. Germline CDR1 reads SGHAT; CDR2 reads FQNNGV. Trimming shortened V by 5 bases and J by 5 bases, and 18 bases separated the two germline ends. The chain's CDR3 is CASSKRTGERETQYF. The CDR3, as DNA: TGTGCCAGCAGCAAACGGACGGGAGAGAGGGAGACCCAGTACTTC.

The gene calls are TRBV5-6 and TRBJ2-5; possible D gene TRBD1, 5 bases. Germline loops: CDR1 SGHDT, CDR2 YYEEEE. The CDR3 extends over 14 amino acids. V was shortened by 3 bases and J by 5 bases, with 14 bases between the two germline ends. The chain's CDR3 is CASSSATDWETQYF. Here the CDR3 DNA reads TGTGCCAGCAGCTCAGCGACAGACTGGGAGACCCAGTACTTC.

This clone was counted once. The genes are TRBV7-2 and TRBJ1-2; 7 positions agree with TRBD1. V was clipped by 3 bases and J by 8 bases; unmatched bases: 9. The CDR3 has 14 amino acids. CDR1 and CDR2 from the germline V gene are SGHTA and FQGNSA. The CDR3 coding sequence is TGTGCCAGCAGCTTTAGAGGGGACAGCAACGGCTACACCTTC. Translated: CASSFRGDSNGYTF. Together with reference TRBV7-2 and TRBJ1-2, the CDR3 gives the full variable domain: GAGVSQSPSNKVTEKGKDVELRCDPISGHTALYWYRQSLGQGLEFLIYFQGNSAPDKSGLPSDRFSAERTGGSVSTLTIQRTQQEDSAVYLCASSFRGDSNGYTFGSGTRLTVV.

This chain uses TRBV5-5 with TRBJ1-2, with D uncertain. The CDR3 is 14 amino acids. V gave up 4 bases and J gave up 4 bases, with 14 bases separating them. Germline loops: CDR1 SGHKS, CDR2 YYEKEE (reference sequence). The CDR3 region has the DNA TGTGCCAGCAGCCCGGTATTAGTCATCTATGGCTACACCTTC. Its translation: CASSPVLVIYGYTF.

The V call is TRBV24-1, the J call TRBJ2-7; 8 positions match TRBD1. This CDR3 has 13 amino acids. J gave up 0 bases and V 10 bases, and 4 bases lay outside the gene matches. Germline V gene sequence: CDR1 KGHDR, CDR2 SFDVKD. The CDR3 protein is CATRDRSSYEQYF. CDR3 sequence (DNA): TGTGCCACTAGGGACAGGTCCTCCTACGAGCAGTACTTC.

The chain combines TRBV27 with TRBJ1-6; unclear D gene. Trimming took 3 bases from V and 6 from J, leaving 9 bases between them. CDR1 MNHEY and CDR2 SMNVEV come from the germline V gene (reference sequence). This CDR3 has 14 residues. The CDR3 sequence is CASSFTGRNSPLHF. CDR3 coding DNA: TGTGCCAGCAGTTTTACGGGTCGTAATTCACCCCTCCACTTT.

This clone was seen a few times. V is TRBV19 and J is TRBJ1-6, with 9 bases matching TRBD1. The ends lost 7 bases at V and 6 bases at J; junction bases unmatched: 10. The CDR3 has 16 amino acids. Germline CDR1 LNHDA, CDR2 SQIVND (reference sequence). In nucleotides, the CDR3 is TGTGCCAGTAACGCCCCAGACAGGGGGGTTAATTCACCCCTCCACTTT. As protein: CASNAPDRGVNSPLHF.

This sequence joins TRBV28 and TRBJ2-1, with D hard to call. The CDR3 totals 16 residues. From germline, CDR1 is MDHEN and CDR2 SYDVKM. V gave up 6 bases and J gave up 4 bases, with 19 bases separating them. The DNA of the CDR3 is TGTGCCAGCAGCCCTAATAGGTTGAGGTCTTACAATGAGCAGTTCTTC. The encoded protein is CASSPNRLRSYNEQFF.

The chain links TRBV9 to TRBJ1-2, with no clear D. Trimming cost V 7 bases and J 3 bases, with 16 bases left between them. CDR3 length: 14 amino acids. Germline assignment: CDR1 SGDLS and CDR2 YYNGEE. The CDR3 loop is CASAQVGAHYGYTF. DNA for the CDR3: TGTGCCAGCGCCCAAGTAGGAGCCCACTATGGCTACACCTTC. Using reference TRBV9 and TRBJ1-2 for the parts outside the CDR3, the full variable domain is DSGVTQTPKHLITATGQRVTLRCSPRSGDLSVYWYQQSLDQGLQFLIQYYNGEERAKGNILERFSAQQFPDLHSELNLSSLELGDSALYFCASAQVGAHYGYTFGSGTRLTVV.

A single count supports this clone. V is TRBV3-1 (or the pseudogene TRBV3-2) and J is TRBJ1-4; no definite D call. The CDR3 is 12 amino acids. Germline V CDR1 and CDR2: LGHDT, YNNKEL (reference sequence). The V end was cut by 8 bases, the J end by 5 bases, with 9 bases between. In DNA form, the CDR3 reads TGTGCCAGCGGACTGGGGAATGAAAAACTGTTTTTT. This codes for CASGLGNEKLFF.

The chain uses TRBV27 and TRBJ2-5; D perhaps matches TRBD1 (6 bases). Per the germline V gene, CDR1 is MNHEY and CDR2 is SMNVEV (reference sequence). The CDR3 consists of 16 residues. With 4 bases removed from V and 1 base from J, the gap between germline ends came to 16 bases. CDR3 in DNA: TGTGCCAGCAGTTCCCACCTTCGGGACATCCAAGAGACCCAGTACTTC. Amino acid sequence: CASSSHLRDIQETQYF.

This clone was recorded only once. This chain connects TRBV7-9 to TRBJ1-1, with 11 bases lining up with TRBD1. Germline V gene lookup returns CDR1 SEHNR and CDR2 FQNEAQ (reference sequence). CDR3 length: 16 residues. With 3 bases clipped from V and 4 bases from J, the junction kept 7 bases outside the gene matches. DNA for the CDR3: TGTGCCAGCAGCTTGAGTGAGGGACAGGGGGGCACTGAAGCTTTCTTT. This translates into CASSLSEGQGGTEAFF.

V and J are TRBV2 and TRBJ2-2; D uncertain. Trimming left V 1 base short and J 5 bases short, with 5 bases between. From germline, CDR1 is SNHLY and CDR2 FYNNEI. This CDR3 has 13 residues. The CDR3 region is CASSEETTGELFF. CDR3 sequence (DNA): TGTGCCAGCAGTGAAGAAACAACCGGGGAGCTGTTTTTT.

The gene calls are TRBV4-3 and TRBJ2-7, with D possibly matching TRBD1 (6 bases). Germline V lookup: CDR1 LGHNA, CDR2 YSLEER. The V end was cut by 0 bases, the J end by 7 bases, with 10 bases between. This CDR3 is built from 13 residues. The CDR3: CASSQESRGEQYF. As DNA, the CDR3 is TGCGCCAGCAGCCAAGAAAGTAGGGGGGAGCAGTACTTC.

The CDR3 is CASSQAGRGPQHF. Here the CDR3 DNA reads TGTGCCAGCAGCCAAGCAGGGCGGGGGCCCCAGCATTTT. The V and J genes are TRBV14 and TRBJ1-5, with D tentatively TRBD1 (5 bases). CDR3 length: 13 residues. V was pared by 1 base and J by 9 bases, with 10 bases between. Germline values: CDR1 SGHDN, CDR2 FVKESK.

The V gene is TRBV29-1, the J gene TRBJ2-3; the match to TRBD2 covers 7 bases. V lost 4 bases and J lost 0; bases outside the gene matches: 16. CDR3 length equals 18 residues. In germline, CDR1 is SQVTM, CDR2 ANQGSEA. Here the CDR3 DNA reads TGCAGCGTTGGGGGGGGAGCAGGCGGTACTTCTAGCACAGATACGCAGTATTTT. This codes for CSVGGGAGGTSSTDTQYF.

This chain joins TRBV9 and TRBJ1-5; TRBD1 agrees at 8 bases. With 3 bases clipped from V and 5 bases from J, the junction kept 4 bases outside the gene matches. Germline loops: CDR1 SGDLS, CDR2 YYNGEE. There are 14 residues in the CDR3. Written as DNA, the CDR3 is TGTGCCAGCAGCGAGGACAGGGAAGATCAGCCCCAGCATTTT. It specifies CASSEDREDQPQHF.

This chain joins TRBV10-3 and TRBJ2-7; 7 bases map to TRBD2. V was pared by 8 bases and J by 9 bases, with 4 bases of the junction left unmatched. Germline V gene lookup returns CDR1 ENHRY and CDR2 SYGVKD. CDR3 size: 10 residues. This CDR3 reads CAIGREGQYF. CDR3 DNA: TGTGCCATCGGTAGGGAGGGGCAGTACTTC.

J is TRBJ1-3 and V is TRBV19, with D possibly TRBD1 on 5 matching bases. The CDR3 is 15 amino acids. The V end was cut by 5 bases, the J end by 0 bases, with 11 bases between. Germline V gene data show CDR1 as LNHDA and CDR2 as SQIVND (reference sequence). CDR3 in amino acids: CASSPTVTSGNTIYF. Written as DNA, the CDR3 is TGTGCCAGTAGTCCGACAGTCACCTCTGGAAACACCATATATTTT.

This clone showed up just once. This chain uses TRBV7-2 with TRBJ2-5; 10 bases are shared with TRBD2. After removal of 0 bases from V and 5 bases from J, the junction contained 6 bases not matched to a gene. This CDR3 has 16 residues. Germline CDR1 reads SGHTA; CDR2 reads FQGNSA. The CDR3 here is CASSLASGRAWETQYF. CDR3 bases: TGTGCCAGCAGCTTAGCAAGCGGGAGGGCCTGGGAGACCCAGTACTTC.

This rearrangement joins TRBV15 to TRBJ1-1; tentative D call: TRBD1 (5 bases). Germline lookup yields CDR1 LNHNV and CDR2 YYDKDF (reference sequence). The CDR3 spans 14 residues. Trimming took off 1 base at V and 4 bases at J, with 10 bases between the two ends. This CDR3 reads CATSRGGVFTEAFF. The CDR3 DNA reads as TGTGCCACCAGCAGAGGGGGCGTCTTCACTGAAGCTTTCTTT. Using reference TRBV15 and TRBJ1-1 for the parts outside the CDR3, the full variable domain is DAMVIQNPRYQVTQFGKPVTLSCSQTLNHNVMYWYQQKSSQAPKLLFHYYDKDFNNEADTPDNFQSRRPNTSFCFLDIRSPGLGDTAMYLCATSRGGVFTEAFFGQGTRLTVV.

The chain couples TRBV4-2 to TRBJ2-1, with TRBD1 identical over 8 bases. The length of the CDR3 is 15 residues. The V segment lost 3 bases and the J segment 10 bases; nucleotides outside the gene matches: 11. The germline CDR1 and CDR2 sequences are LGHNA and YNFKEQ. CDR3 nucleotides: TGTGCCAGCAGCCACCCCGGGACAGGAAGCACAGAGCAGTTCTTC. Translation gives CASSHPGTGSTEQFF.

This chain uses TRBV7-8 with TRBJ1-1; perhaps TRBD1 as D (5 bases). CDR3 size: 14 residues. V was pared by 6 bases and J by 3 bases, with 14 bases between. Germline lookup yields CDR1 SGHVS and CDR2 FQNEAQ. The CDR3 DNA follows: TGTGCCAGCAGTTTCCCTGGGGGGGACACTGAAGCTTTCTTT. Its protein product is CASSFPGGDTEAFF.

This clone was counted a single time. The CDR3 DNA is TGCAGCGTTGGGGGCAGCCAAGGGGGCTATGGCTACACCTTC. Translated: CSVGGSQGGYGYTF. The chain joins TRBV29-1 to TRBJ1-2, with D perhaps TRBD1 (6 bases). V was trimmed by 4 bases and J by 4 bases, leaving 16 bases between them. The CDR3 has 14 residues. The germline V gene has CDR1 SQVTM and CDR2 ANQGSEA.

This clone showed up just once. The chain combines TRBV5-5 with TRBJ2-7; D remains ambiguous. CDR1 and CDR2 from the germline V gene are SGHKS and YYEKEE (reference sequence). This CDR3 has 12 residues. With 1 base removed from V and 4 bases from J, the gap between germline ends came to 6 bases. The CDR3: CASSLLVYEQYF. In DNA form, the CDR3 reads TGTGCCAGCAGCTTGTTAGTATACGAGCAGTACTTC. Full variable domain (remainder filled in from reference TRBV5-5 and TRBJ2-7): DAGVTQSPTHLIKTRGQQVTLRCSPISGHKSVSWYQQVLGQGPQFIFQYYEKEERGRGNFPDRFSARQFPNYSSELNVNALLLGDSALYLCASSLLVYEQYFGPGTRLTVT.

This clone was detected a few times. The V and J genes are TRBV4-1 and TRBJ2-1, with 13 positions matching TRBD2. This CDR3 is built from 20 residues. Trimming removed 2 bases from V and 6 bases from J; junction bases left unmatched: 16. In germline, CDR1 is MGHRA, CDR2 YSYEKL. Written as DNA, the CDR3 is TGCGCCAGCAGCCAACCTCTATTACGGAAGACTAGCGGGGGGTCCAATGAGCAGTTCTTC. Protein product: CASSQPLLRKTSGGSNEQFF.